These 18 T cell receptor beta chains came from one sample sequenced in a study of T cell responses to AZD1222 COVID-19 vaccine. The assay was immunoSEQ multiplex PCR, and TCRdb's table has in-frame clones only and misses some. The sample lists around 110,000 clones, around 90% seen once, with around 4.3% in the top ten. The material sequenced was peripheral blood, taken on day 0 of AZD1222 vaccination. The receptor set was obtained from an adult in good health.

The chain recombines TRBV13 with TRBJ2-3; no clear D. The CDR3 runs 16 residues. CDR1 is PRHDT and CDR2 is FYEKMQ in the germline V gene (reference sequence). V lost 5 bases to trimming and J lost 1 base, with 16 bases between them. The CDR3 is CASSLRTGQGTDTQYF. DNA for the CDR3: TGTGCCAGCAGCCTTCGGACGGGCCAGGGCACAGATACGCAGTATTTT. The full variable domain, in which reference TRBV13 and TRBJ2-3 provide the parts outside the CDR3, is AAGVIQSPRHLIKEKRETATLKCYPIPRHDTVYWYQQGPGQDPQFLISFYEKMQSDKGSIPDRFSAQQFSDYHSELNMSSLELGDSALYFCASSLRTGQGTDTQYFGPGTRLTVL.

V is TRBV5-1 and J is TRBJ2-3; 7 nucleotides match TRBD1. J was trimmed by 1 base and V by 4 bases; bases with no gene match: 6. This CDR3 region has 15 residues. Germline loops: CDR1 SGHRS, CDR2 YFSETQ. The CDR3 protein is CASSGDSHGTDTQYF. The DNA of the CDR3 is TGCGCCAGCAGCGGGGACAGCCACGGCACAGATACGCAGTATTTT.

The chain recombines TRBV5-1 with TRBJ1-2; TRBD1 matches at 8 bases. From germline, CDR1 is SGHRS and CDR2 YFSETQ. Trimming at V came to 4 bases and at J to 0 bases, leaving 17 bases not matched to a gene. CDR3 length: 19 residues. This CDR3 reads CASSTPSGTGDISNYGYTF. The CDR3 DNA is TGCGCCAGCAGCACCCCGTCGGGGACAGGTGATATTTCTAACTATGGCTACACCTTC.

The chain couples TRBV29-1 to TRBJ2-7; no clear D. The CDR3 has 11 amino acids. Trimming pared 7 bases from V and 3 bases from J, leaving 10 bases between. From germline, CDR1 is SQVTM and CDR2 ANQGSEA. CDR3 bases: TGCAGCGGATCTAGGGACTACGAGCAGTACTTC. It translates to CSGSRDYEQYF.

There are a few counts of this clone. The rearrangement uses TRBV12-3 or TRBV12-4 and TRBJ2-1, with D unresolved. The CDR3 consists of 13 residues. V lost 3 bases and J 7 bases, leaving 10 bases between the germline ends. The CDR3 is CASSLGFTNEQFF. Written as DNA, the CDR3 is TGTGCCAGCAGTTTGGGCTTCACAAATGAGCAGTTCTTC.

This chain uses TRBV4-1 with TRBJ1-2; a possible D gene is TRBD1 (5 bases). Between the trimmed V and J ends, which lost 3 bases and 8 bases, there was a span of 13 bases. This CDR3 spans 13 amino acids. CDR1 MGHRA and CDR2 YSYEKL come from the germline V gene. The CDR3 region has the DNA TGCGCCAGCAGCCAGGGACTCCATATCGGCTACACCTTC. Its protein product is CASSQGLHIGYTF.

CDR3 in DNA: TGTGCCAGCAGTAAGACTAGCGCCTCCCGCAATGAGCAGTTCTTC. It encodes CASSKTSASRNEQFF. The chain links TRBV28 to TRBJ2-1; 8 nucleotides match TRBD2. The junction had 9 bases not matched to a gene; V was cut back by 5 bases and J by 6 bases. Per germline, CDR1 MDHEN and CDR2 SYDVKM. This CDR3 has 15 residues.

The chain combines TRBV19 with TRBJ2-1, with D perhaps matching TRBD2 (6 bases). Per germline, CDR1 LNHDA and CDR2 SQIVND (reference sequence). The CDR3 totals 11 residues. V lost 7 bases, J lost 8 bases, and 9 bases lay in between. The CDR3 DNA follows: TGTGCCAGTACACTAGCCCATGAGCAGTTCTTC. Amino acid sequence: CASTLAHEQFF.

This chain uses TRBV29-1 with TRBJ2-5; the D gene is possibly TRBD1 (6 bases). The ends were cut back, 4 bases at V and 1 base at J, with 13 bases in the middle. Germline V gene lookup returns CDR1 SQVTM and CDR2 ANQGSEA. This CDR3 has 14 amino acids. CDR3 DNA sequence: TGCAGCGTTGTCCTAACAGGGATCCAAGAGACCCAGTACTTC. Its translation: CSVVLTGIQETQYF.

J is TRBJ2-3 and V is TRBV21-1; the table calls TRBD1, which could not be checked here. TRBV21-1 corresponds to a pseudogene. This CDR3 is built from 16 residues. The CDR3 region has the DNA TGTGCCAGCAATCAAGGGACACCTCCTTGCACAGATACGCAGTATTTT. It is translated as CASNQGTPPCTDTQYF.

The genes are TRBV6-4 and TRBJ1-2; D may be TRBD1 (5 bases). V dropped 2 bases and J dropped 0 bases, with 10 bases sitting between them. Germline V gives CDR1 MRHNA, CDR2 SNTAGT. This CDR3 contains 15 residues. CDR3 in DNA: TGTGCCAGCAGTGACGACGCCAGGGCTAACTATGGCTACACCTTC. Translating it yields CASSDDARANYGYTF.

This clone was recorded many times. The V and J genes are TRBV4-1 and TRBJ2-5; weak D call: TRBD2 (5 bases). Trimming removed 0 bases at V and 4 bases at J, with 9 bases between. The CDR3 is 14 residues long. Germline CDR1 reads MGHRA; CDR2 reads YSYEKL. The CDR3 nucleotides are TGCGCCAGCAGCCAAGAACTAGTACGAGAGACCCAGTACTTC. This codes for CASSQELVRETQYF.

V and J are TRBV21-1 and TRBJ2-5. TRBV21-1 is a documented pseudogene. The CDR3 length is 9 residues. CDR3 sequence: CASSCPQYF. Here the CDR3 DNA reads TGTGCCAGCAGCTGCCCCCAGTACTTC.

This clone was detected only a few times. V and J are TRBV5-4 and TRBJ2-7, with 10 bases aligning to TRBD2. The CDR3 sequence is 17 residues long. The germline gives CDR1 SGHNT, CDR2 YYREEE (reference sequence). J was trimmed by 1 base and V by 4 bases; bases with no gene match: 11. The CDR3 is CASSPGAGGPQSYEQYF. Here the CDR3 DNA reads TGTGCCAGCAGCCCAGGAGCGGGAGGGCCGCAATCCTACGAGCAGTACTTC.

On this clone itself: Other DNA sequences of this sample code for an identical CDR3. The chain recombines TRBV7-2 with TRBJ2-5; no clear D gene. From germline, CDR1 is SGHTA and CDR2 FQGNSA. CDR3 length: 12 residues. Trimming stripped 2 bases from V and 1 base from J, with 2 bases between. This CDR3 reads CASSLPQETQYF. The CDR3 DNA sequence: TGTGCCAGCAGCTTACCCCAAGAGACCCAGTACTTC.

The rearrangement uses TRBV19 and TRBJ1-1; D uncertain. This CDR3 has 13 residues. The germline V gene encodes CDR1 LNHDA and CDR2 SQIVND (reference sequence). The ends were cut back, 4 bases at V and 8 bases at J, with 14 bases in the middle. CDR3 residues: CASSTRPTEEAFF. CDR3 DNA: TGTGCCAGTAGTACTAGGCCCACTGAGGAAGCTTTCTTT.

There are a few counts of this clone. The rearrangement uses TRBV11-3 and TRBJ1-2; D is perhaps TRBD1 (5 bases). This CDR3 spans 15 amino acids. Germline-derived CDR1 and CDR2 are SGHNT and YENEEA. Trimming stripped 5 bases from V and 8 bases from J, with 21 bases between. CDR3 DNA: TGTGCCAGCAGCCACGTACTGGAGGGGCTAAAAGGCTACACCTTC. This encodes CASSHVLEGLKGYTF. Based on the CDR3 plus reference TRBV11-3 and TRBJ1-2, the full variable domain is EAGVVQSPRYKIIEKKQPVAFWCNPISGHNTLYWYLQNLGQGPELLIRYENEEAVDDSQLPKDRFSAERLKGVDSTLKIQPAELGDSAVYLCASSHVLEGLKGYTFGSGTRLTVV.

The chain's CDR3 is CAWSVWGGKNNTEAFF. DNA of the CDR3: TGTGCCTGGAGTGTGTGGGGGGGGAAAAACAACACTGAAGCTTTCTTT. The gene calls are TRBV30 and TRBJ1-1; tentative D call: TRBD1 (5 bases). CDR1 and CDR2 from the germline V gene are GTSNPN and SVGIG (reference sequence). V was trimmed by 0 bases and J by 2 bases, leaving 16 bases between them. The CDR3 sequence is 16 residues long.